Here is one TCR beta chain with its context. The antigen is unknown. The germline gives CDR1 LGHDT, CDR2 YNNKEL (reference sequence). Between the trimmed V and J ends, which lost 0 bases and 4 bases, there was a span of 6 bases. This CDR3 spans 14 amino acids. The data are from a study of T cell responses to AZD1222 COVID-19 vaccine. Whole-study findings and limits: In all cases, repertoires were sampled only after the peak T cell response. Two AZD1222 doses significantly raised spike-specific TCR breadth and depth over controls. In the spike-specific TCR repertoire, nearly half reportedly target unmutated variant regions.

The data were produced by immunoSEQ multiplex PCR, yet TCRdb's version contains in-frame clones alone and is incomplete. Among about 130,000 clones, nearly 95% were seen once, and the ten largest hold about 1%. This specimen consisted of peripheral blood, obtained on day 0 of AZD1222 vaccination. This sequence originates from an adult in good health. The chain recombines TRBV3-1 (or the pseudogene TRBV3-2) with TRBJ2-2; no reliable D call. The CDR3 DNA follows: TGTGCCAGCAGCCAAGATGTCCTCACCGGGGAGCTGTTTTTT. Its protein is CASSQDVLTGELFF.